What follows is one T cell receptor (beta chain) and its context. How the authors handled the data: For nucleated cells, counts were estimated from reference gene primer amplification. Method: immunoSEQ multiplex PCR; TCRdb's copy keeps in-frame clones and lacks some. V and J calls and clone size are copied from that table; D and trimming were computed from the DNA. The sample records about 270,000 clones, roughly nine tenths being singletons. Participants, 18 to 89 years old, spanned around 25 US areas. The CDR3 totals 15 residues. The V end was cut by 4 bases, the J end by 2 bases, with 14 bases between. Germline-derived CDR1 and CDR2 are SGHVT and SQSDAQ. This sample was included in a study of blood T cell repertoires in COVID-19.

The sequence derives from a woman younger than 35 who had recovered from COVID-19. Sequencing was carried out using PBMCs or T cells enriched from blood (not recorded which). The chain has TRBV7-4 and TRBJ2-5, with D possibly being TRBD1 (6 bases). The CDR3 loop reads CASSSLRGIQETQYF. The CDR3 DNA is TGTGCCAGCAGCTCCCTTAGGGGGATACAAGAGACCCAGTACTTC.